One and the same sample provided the 20 T cell receptor beta chains below, sequenced in a study of T-cell memory formation after mild COVID-19. A single record per CDR3 protein comes from TCRdb applying MiXCR to the 5' RACE reads. The data show under 300,000 distinct CDR3 sequences, 8% to 10% seen once. Sequenced material: PBMCs or a T cell subset sorted from them (not recorded which). These receptors all come from a man between 18 and 35 years old who had mild COVID-19 (a few samples of this study predate the infection). Cell type and time point are not known.

This chain joins TRBV5-1 and TRBJ2-5, with 7 positions matching TRBD1. V lost 0 bases to trimming and J lost 1 base; unmatched junction nucleotides: 3. Germline V gene data show CDR1 as SGHRS and CDR2 as YFSETQ. This CDR3 is built from 15 residues. The CDR3 loop reads CASSLATGLQETQYF. In DNA form, the CDR3 reads TGCGCCAGCAGCTTGGCGACAGGGCTCCAAGAGACCCAGTACTTC.

The chain employs TRBV6-2 or TRBV6-3 and TRBJ2-3; TRBD2 matches 8 bases. V was clipped by 7 bases and J by 0 bases; unmatched bases: 3. The germline V gene has CDR1 MNHEY and CDR2 SVGEGT. This CDR3 is 14 amino acids long. The CDR3 bases are TGTGCCAGCAACGGACTAGCAAGCACAGATACGCAGTATTTT. It is translated as CASNGLASTDTQYF.

This chain uses TRBV11-2 with TRBJ2-3; D uncertain. V was cut by 1 base and J by 2 bases, with 7 bases left in between. The V gene's germline CDR1 is SGHAT and CDR2 FQNNGV. There are 14 residues in the CDR3. CDR3 region: CASSLVPNTDTQYF. DNA for the CDR3: TGTGCCAGCAGCTTAGTTCCAAACACAGATACGCAGTATTTT. The variable domain in full, with the rest retrieved from reference TRBV11-2 and TRBJ2-3, is EAGVAQSPRYKIIEKRQSVAFWCNPISGHATLYWYQQILGQGPKLLIQFQNNGVVDDSQLPKDRFSAERLKGVDSTLKIQPAKLEDSAVYLCASSLVPNTDTQYFGPGTRLTVL.

This clonotype came up a few times. This chain connects TRBV24-1 to TRBJ2-3; D remains ambiguous. V was shortened by 1 base and J by 4 bases, with 8 bases between the two germline ends. The V gene's germline CDR1 is KGHDR and CDR2 SFDVKD. The CDR3 runs to 14 residues. As DNA, the CDR3 is TGTGCCACCAGTGATTTCCCTGGGGCAGATACGCAGTATTTT. Protein: CATSDFPGADTQYF.

The chain is built from TRBV5-6 and TRBJ2-1; TRBD1 aligns across 12 bases. The V gene end was trimmed by 0 bases and the J gene end by 4 bases; junction bases not matched to a gene: 2. From germline, CDR1 is SGHDT and CDR2 YYEEEE. This CDR3 comprises 16 residues. The DNA of the CDR3 is TGTGCCAGCAGCTTGGTGGGACAGGGGGCATACAATGAGCAGTTCTTC. It is translated as CASSLVGQGAYNEQFF.

This clonotype came up a few times. The chain carries TRBV2 and TRBJ2-7; D is unresolved. This CDR3 region has 13 residues. Per the germline V gene, CDR1 is SNHLY and CDR2 is FYNNEI. The V gene lost 1 base and the J gene lost 4 bases, with 8 bases spanning the gap. CDR3 bases: TGTGCCAGCAGTGAAGACATAGGATACGAGCAGTACTTC. It specifies CASSEDIGYEQYF.

This clonotype showed up just a few times. The chain recombines TRBV7-9 with TRBJ2-7, with TRBD1 matching 7 bases. V trimming: 3 bases; J trimming: 6 bases; junction bases outside the gene matches: 2. Germline V gene sequence: CDR1 SEHNR, CDR2 FQNEAQ (reference sequence). There are 12 residues in the CDR3. CDR3 amino acids: CASSLTGLEQYV. DNA of the CDR3: TGTGCCAGCAGCTTGACAGGGCTCGAGCAGTACGTC.

The V and J genes are TRBV7-3 and TRBJ2-1; the match to TRBD1 covers 9 bases. This CDR3 has 16 amino acids. Trimming cost V 4 bases and J 5 bases; bases outside gene matches: 9. Germline V CDR1 and CDR2: SGHTA, FQGTGA. CDR3 in DNA: TGTGCCAGCAGCTCCCCGGGGACAGGGTCCAACAATGAGCAGTTCTTC. Amino acids: CASSSPGTGSNNEQFF.

Many counts were recorded for this clonotype. The chain employs TRBV7-7 and TRBJ2-1, with 7 bases lining up with TRBD2. The V segment lost 5 bases and the J segment 9 bases; nucleotides outside the gene matches: 1. The CDR3 sequence is 11 residues long. CDR1 and CDR2 from the germline V gene are SSHAT and FNYEAQ (reference sequence). In DNA form, the CDR3 reads TGTGCCAGCAGCGGCGGGGGTGAGCAGTTCTTC. This codes for CASSGGGEQFF.

This clonotype was found many times. CDR3 sequence reads: CASSLESSYNEQFF. In DNA form, the CDR3 reads TGCGCCAGCAGCTTGGAAAGCTCCTACAATGAGCAGTTCTTC. V usage is TRBV5-1 and J usage is TRBJ2-1; D is unclear. The ends were cut back, 0 bases at V and 0 bases at J, with 4 bases in the middle. Germline-derived CDR1 and CDR2 are SGHRS and YFSETQ. This CDR3 has 14 amino acids.

This clonotype has more than one count but fewer than ten. V gene TRBV27 combines with J gene TRBJ2-2; 8 bases map to TRBD2. Looked up from germline, CDR1 is MNHEY and CDR2 is SMNVEV (reference sequence). This CDR3 comprises 16 residues. The V and J ends lost 5 bases and 3 bases, in that order; junction bases with no gene match: 8. CDR3 in DNA: TGTGCCAGCAGTCCCGGTCCGGGGGGGTACACCGGGGAGCTGTTTTTT. Its translation is CASSPGPGGYTGELFF.

This clonotype was detected only a few times. The genes are TRBV5-1 and TRBJ2-5; 9 bases are shared with TRBD1. V was pared by 4 bases and J by 5 bases, with 6 bases of the junction left unmatched. Germline V gives CDR1 SGHRS, CDR2 YFSETQ. The CDR3 length is 14 residues. The CDR3 nucleotides are TGCGCCAGCAGCCCGGACAGGGGAAGGGAGACCCAGTACTTC. This translates into CASSPDRGRETQYF.

The chain uses TRBV29-1 and TRBJ2-5; no firm D call. The V and J ends lost 8 bases and 0 bases respectively, with 16 bases between them. This CDR3 has 14 residues. Per germline, CDR1 SQVTM and CDR2 ANQGSEA. CDR3 bases: TGCAGCATCGTTAAGGCCGGGTACCAAGAGACCCAGTACTTC. It yields the protein CSIVKAGYQETQYF.

This clonotype was seen a few times. The rearrangement uses TRBV2 and TRBJ2-7; 10 nucleotides match TRBD2. The CDR3 loop spans 15 amino acids. After removal of 6 bases from V and 2 bases from J, the junction contained 7 bases not matched to a gene. Germline values: CDR1 SNHLY, CDR2 FYNNEI. The CDR3 region is CASRPSGGPPYEQYF. For the CDR3, the DNA is TGTGCCAGCAGACCTAGCGGGGGTCCCCCCTACGAGCAGTACTTC.

This chain connects TRBV19 to TRBJ1-5; 7 bases map to TRBD1. V was clipped by 6 bases and J by 9 bases; unmatched bases: 14. This CDR3 is built from 15 residues. Germline V gives CDR1 LNHDA, CDR2 SQIVND (reference sequence). The CDR3 bases are TGTGCCAGTAGCCAAACCCGGGACAGCCTGGGGCCCCAGCATTTT. This sequence encodes CASSQTRDSLGPQHF.

This chain uses TRBV29-1 with TRBJ2-1; a possible D gene is TRBD1 (6 bases). There are 13 residues in the CDR3. With 7 bases removed from V and 2 bases from J, the gap between germline ends came to 12 bases. Germline V gene lookup returns CDR1 SQVTM and CDR2 ANQGSEA. CDR3 protein: CSGGQPTYNEQFF. CDR3 DNA sequence: TGCAGCGGAGGACAGCCCACCTACAATGAGCAGTTCTTC.

The chain links TRBV5-1 to TRBJ2-7; D gene ambiguous. This CDR3 contains 8 residues. Germline V gene lookup returns CDR1 SGHRS and CDR2 YFSETQ. Trimming removed 10 bases at V and 9 bases at J, with 8 bases between. The CDR3 DNA follows: TGCGCCCGGATAGGGCAGTACTTC. It specifies CARIGQYF.

In this sample, this clonotype turned up a few times. The chain has TRBV7-3 and TRBJ1-2, with 9 bases aligning to TRBD1. Germline values: CDR1 SGHTA, CDR2 FQGTGA. This CDR3 has 15 amino acids. V shed 5 bases, J shed 6 bases, and the junction held 10 bases outside the gene matches. DNA of the CDR3: TGTGCCAGCAGCCCCTCCGGACAGGGGTTCAATGGCTACACCTTC. Its protein product is CASSPSGQGFNGYTF.

The V and J genes are TRBV6-5 and TRBJ2-1, with TRBD2 matching 9 bases. V lost 6 bases, J lost 6 bases, and 12 bases stayed unmatched. The CDR3 length is 16 residues. CDR1 MNHEY and CDR2 SVGAGI come from the germline V gene. In nucleotides, the CDR3 is TGTGCCAGCAGGGGCCCGGGGCTAGCGGGGCCCAATGAGCAGTTCTTC. It specifies CASRGPGLAGPNEQFF.

The J gene is TRBJ2-3, the V gene TRBV6-6; TRBD1 agrees at 7 bases. Germline V gene lookup returns CDR1 MNHNY and CDR2 SVGAGI (reference sequence). The CDR3 extends over 15 amino acids. V lost 0 bases, J lost 2 bases, and 2 bases stayed unmatched. Written as DNA, the CDR3 is TGTGCCAGCAGTTACTCAGGGGGCCTCACAGATACGCAGTATTTT. It encodes CASSYSGGLTDTQYF.